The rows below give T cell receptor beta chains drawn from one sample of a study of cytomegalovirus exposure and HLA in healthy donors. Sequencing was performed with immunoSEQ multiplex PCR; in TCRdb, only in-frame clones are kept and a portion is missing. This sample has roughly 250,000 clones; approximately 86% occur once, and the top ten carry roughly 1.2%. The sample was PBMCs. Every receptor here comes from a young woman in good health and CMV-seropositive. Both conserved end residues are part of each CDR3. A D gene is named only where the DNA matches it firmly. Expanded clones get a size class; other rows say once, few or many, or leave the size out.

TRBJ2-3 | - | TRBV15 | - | TGTGCCACCAGCAGAGATTACGGGAGTCCCACAGATACGCAGTATTTT | CATSRDYGSPTDTQYF
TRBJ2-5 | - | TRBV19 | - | TGTGCCAGTAGTTCGACACAGGGCGGGTTCCAAGAGACCCAGTACTTC | CASSSTQGGFQETQYF
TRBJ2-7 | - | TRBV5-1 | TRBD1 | TGCGCCAGCAGCAAGGGACAGGGTTTTTACGAGCAGTACTTC | CASSKGQGFYEQYF
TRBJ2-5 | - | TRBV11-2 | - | TGTGCCAGCAGCTTAGTACAGGGCCAAGAGACCCAGTACTTC | CASSLVQGQETQYF
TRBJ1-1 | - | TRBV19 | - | TGTGCCAGTAGTACTGGGGCCACTGAAGCTTTCTTT | CASSTGATEAFF
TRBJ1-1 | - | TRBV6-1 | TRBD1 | TGTGCCAGCAGTGATGAGGGACAGGGACTCTGGGACACTGAAGCTTTCTTT | CASSDEGQGLWDTEAFF
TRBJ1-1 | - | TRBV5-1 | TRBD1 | TGCGCCAGCAGCCCTATGACAGGGGGCGCGAACACTGAAGCTTTCTTT | CASSPMTGGANTEAFF
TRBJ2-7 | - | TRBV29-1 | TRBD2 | TGCAGCGTTGAAGATCCCCAACGGGAGGGAGTCTACGAGCAGTACTTC | CSVEDPQREGVYEQYF
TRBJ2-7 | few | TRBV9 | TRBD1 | TGTGCCAGCAGCGTAGGGGGACAGGGGTACGAGCAGTACTTC | CASSVGGQGYEQYF
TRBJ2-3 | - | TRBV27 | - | TGTGCCAGCAGTTTGGGGGCCGCCTACACAGATACGCAGTATTTT | CASSLGAAYTDTQYF
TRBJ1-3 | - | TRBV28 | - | TGTGCCAGCAGTCCGCTCAAATTGGGGGAGGGATCTTCTGGAAACACCATATATTTT | CASSPLKLGEGSSGNTIYF
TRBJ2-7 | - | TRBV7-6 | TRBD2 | TGTGCCAGCAGCCCAGGGGTCCTAGCGGGCCCCTACGAGCAGTACTTC | CASSPGVLAGPYEQYF
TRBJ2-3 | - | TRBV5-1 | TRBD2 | TGCGCCAGCAGCCGGGGACTAGCGGGATCTAGCACAGATACGCAGTATTTT | CASSRGLAGSSTDTQYF
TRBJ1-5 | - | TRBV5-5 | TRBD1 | TGTGCCAGCAGCTCCCCCGACAGGGGCAATCAGCCCCAGCATTTT | CASSSPDRGNQPQHF
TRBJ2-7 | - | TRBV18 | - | TGTGCCAGCTCACCCACCTCGACAGTTGCCTACGAGCAGTACTTC | CASSPTSTVAYEQYF
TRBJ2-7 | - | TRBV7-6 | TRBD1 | TGTGCCAGCAGCTTAGACCATGACAGGGGGCAATTCAACGAGCAGTACTTC | CASSLDHDRGQFNEQYF